Listed here are 3 T cell receptor beta chains from one sample, sequenced in a study of OX40 agonist ivuxolimab in advanced cancers. Profiling relied on immunoSEQ multiplex PCR, and the TCRdb table lists in-frame clones only, not all of them. The data show tens of thousands of clones, 89% seen once. Source: CD4+ or CD8+ T cells sorted from blood, taken in a trial of the OX40 agonist ivuxolimab. Receptor source: an adult with an advanced solid tumor such as melanoma, head and neck, liver or kidney cancer.

The chain couples TRBV7-2 to TRBJ2-1; D is uncertain. The V end lost 1 base, the J end lost 1 base, and 5 bases lay between the germline ends. This CDR3 is built from 14 residues. Germline-derived CDR1 and CDR2 are SGHTA and FQGNSA. CDR3 nucleotide sequence: TGTGCCAGCAGCTTAGATACGTCCTACAATGAGCAGTTCTTC. This codes for CASSLDTSYNEQFF.

The V and J genes are TRBV5-1 and TRBJ2-3; either TRBD1 or TRBD2 may supply D (6 bases each). V lost 3 bases, J lost 0 bases, and 8 bases lay in between. The CDR3 spans 14 residues. From germline, CDR1 is SGHRS and CDR2 YFSETQ. DNA for the CDR3: TGCGCCAGCAGCTGGGGGGCTAGCACAGATACGCAGTATTTT. This codes for CASSWGASTDTQYF.

This clone was picked up one time. The gene calls are TRBV6-5 and TRBJ1-5; no firm D call. The CDR3 length is 11 residues. The ends were cut back, 5 bases at V and 7 bases at J, with 6 bases in the middle. Germline V gives CDR1 MNHEY, CDR2 SVGAGI. The CDR3 region is CASSAAQPQHF. In DNA, the CDR3 is TGTGCCAGCAGTGCAGCGCAGCCCCAGCATTTT.